The sample holds one count of the clone carrying this T cell receptor (beta chain). Assay used: immunoSEQ multiplex PCR; TCRdb lists only in-frame clones, some missing. In the table there are about 700,000 clones, 92% of which are singletons. CDR1 and CDR2 from the germline V gene are ENHRY and SYGVKD. The CDR3 totals 15 residues. V gave up 0 bases and J gave up 1 base, with 10 bases separating them. This entry belongs to a study of shared clonotypes between healthy human individuals. Naive CD8 isolation took CD45RO-negative cells positively selected for CCR7 and excluded terminally differentiated effector memory CD45RA+ cells. Healthy adults negative for HIV, lacking recent acute infections or vaccinations, served as donors.

This sequence originates from a young man in good health. The sample was naive CD8+ T cells sorted from blood. V gene TRBV10-3 combines with J gene TRBJ2-7; no clear D. The CDR3 DNA reads as TGTGCCATCAGTGAGTCGAAGGACGGATCCTACGAGCAGTACTTC. The encoded protein is CAISESKDGSYEQYF.